This T cell receptor beta chain was documented in a study of T cells expressing NK-cell markers. TCRdb re-called the 5' RACE reads; one entry per CDR3 protein, DNA not given. Its table lists 130,000 to 150,000 distinct CDR3 sequences. Germline assignment: CDR1 MNHEY and CDR2 SMNVEV (reference sequence). The CDR3 loop spans 13 amino acids. Sequencing input: blood T cells: a sorted CD56 or NKG2C T cell subset, CD4+ or CD8+ T cells, or bulk PBMC T cells (not recorded which). The clonotype comes from a man younger than 35 in good health. The V gene is TRBV27, the J gene TRBJ2-3. The CDR3 is CASSLRALDTQYF.